This entry describes one T cell receptor (beta chain). Antigen: not known. The sample originates from a study of T cell responses to AZD1222 COVID-19 vaccine. The study's findings and limits: Reportedly, nearly half of unique spike TCRs recognized epitopes outside B.1.351/B.1.1.7 mutations. With two AZD1222 doses given, Spike-specific TCR breadth and depth both rose.

Clones were sequenced by immunoSEQ multiplex PCR, and TCRdb holds only the in-frame ones, with some missing. This table holds fewer than 85,000 clones, about four fifths found once. The ends lost 5 bases at V and 2 bases at J; junction bases unmatched: 6. CDR3 length: 16 amino acids. The V gene's germline CDR1 is SGHVS and CDR2 FNYEAQ. The V and J genes are TRBV7-6 and TRBJ2-5; 12 bases are a match to TRBD2. The TCR sequence derives from an adult who received the AZD1222 COVID-19 vaccine. Sequencing was performed on peripheral blood, taken 28 days after the second AZD1222 dose. As DNA, the CDR3 is TGTGCCAGCAGCCTATGGACTAGCGGGAAGCAAGAGACCCAGTACTTC. This sequence encodes CASSLWTSGKQETQYF.